The 17 T cell receptor beta chains below were found in one sample sequenced in a study of early T cells in non-severe SARS-CoV-2 infection. TCRdb processed the 5' RACE reads anew with MiXCR; each CDR3 protein has one entry. Of over 80,000 distinct CDR3 sequences in the sample, 14% are singletons; the top ten hold approximately 10%. Sequencing used whole blood. The receptors were sampled from an adult who was a healthcare worker with PCR-confirmed SARS-CoV-2 infection or an uninfected control (not recorded which).

The CDR3 DNA is TGCAGCGCCGCTAAATCAGGCTATGGCTACACCTTC. This translates into CSAAKSGYGYTF. This chain connects TRBV29-1 to TRBJ1-2; D is ambiguous. The length of the CDR3 is 12 residues. The V and J ends lost 7 bases and 4 bases respectively, with 13 bases between them. Per the germline V gene, CDR1 is SQVTM and CDR2 is ANQGSEA.

This chain connects TRBV20-1 to TRBJ1-1; TRBD1 is a possible D gene (5 bases). The germline V gene encodes CDR1 DFQATT and CDR2 SNEGSKA (reference sequence). Between the trimmed V and J ends, which lost 2 bases and 4 bases, there was a span of 8 bases. The CDR3 length is 12 residues. The CDR3 spells CSARRQPTEAFF. The CDR3 DNA sequence: TGCAGTGCTAGACGACAGCCCACTGAAGCTTTCTTT.

The J gene is TRBJ2-7, the V gene TRBV20-1, with TRBD2 as a possible D gene (6 bases). The CDR3 length is 14 residues. The germline CDR1 and CDR2 sequences are DFQATT and SNEGSKA (reference sequence). Deletions cut 0 bases from V and 3 bases from J, with 12 bases between. The chain's CDR3 is CSARDGGNDYEQYF. CDR3 DNA sequence: TGCAGTGCTAGAGACGGGGGAAATGACTACGAGCAGTACTTC.

V is TRBV28 and J is TRBJ1-4; D remains ambiguous. CDR3 size: 13 residues. V dropped 6 bases and J dropped 7 bases, with 12 bases sitting between them. Germline V gene sequence: CDR1 MDHEN, CDR2 SYDVKM. In nucleotides, the CDR3 is TGTGCCAGCAGCCTGATTAGCTTTGAAAAACTGTTTTTT. This translates into CASSLISFEKLFF.

This clonotype was observed a few times. J is TRBJ2-3 and V is TRBV29-1, with D perhaps TRBD1 (7 bases). CDR1 and CDR2 from the germline V gene are SQVTM and ANQGSEA. The V gene lost 0 bases and the J gene lost 2 bases, with 15 bases spanning the gap. CDR3 size: 16 residues. The CDR3 reads CSVEERGDSDTDTQYF. The CDR3 DNA reads as TGCAGCGTTGAAGAGAGGGGGGACAGCGACACAGATACGCAGTATTTT.

This clonotype was counted a few times. The chain employs TRBV28 and TRBJ1-1; D gene uncertain. This CDR3 region has 14 residues. Trimming shortened V by 6 bases and J by 4 bases, and 15 bases separated the two germline ends. Germline lookup yields CDR1 MDHEN and CDR2 SYDVKM. Written as DNA, the CDR3 is TGTGCCAGCAGCGGAACGGGTGGGATCACTGAAGCTTTCTTT. Protein product: CASSGTGGITEAFF. Full variable domain (missing parts from reference TRBV28 and TRBJ1-1): DVKVTQSSRYLVKRTGEKVFLECVQDMDHENMFWYRQDPGLGLRLIYFSYDVKMKEKGDIPEGYSVSREKKERFSLILESASTNQTSMYLCASSGTGGITEAFFGQGTRLTVV.

The chain recombines TRBV28 with TRBJ1-5, with D possibly matching TRBD1 (6 bases). The CDR3 contains 15 residues. Germline V gene sequence: CDR1 MDHEN, CDR2 SYDVKM. V lost 6 bases and J 4 bases, leaving 16 bases between the germline ends. In nucleotides, the CDR3 is TGTGCCAGCAGGTTGCGGGGGCTGGTGAATCAGCCCCAGCATTTT. Its translation: CASRLRGLVNQPQHF.

This clonotype showed up just a few times. V usage is TRBV10-3 and J usage is TRBJ1-6; perhaps TRBD1 as D (5 bases). Per the germline V gene, CDR1 is ENHRY and CDR2 is SYGVKD. The ends were cut back, 10 bases at V and 5 bases at J, with 15 bases in the middle. This CDR3 spans 14 amino acids. In DNA form, the CDR3 reads TGTGCCACCACAGGACCTGGGGATAATTCACCCCTCCACTTT. Its protein product is CATTGPGDNSPLHF.

The chain uses TRBV29-1 and TRBJ2-1, with 8 bases fitting TRBD2. Per germline, CDR1 SQVTM and CDR2 ANQGSEA. This CDR3 has 13 amino acids. V was clipped by 7 bases and J by 4 bases; unmatched bases: 6. The CDR3 protein is CSATGGRYNEQFF. Here the CDR3 DNA reads TGCAGCGCAACGGGGGGGCGTTACAATGAGCAGTTCTTC.

The V call is TRBV6-1, the J call TRBJ1-5; 8 positions agree with TRBD1. After removal of 7 bases from V and 0 bases from J, the junction contained 5 bases not matched to a gene. This CDR3 is 15 amino acids long. Germline values: CDR1 MNHNS, CDR2 SASEGT. CDR3 residues: CASTGTGISNQPQHF. CDR3 coding DNA: TGTGCCAGCACCGGGACAGGAATTAGCAATCAGCCCCAGCATTTT.

Only a few counts were recorded for this clonotype. The chain uses TRBV7-8 and TRBJ1-1; tentative D call: TRBD1 (5 bases). Germline CDR1 and CDR2: SGHVS and FQNEAQ. The length of the CDR3 is 18 residues. The V and J ends lost 2 bases and 3 bases respectively, with 22 bases between them. CDR3 bases: TGTGCCAGCAGCTTAACCGGGACCCTAGGAGGGAGGGACACTGAAGCTTTCTTT. Translation gives CASSLTGTLGGRDTEAFF.

There are a few counts of this clonotype. This CDR3 is CASSIIYRGGQPQHF. The CDR3 DNA sequence: TGTGCCAGTAGTATTATTTACAGGGGGGGACAGCCCCAGCATTTT. This chain joins TRBV19 and TRBJ1-5; 8 nucleotides line up with TRBD1. The germline gives CDR1 LNHDA, CDR2 SQIVND (reference sequence). J lost 7 bases, V lost 3 bases, and 8 bases had no gene match. This CDR3 contains 15 residues. The whole variable domain, remainder taken from reference TRBV19 and TRBJ1-5, is DGGITQSPKYLFRKEGQNVTLSCEQNLNHDAMYWYRQDPGQGLRLIYYSQIVNDFQKGDIAEGYSVSREKKESFPLTVTSAQKNPTAFYLCASSIIYRGGQPQHFGDGTRLSIL.

This clonotype appeared a few times. The chain is built from TRBV7-9 and TRBJ1-2; maybe TRBD1 (5 bases). The CDR3 totals 12 residues. Trimming stripped 9 bases from V and 4 bases from J, with 12 bases between. Germline lookup yields CDR1 SEHNR and CDR2 FQNEAQ (reference sequence). CDR3 nucleotide sequence: TGTGCCAGTACGCCAGGGCCCTATGGCTACACCTTC. Translating it yields CASTPGPYGYTF. The full variable domain, rest sourced from reference TRBV7-9 and TRBJ1-2, is DTGVSQNPRHKITKRGQNVTFRCDPISEHNRLYWYRQTLGQGPEFLTYFQNEAQLEKSRLLSDRFSAERPKGSFSTLEIQRTEQGDSAMYLCASTPGPYGYTFGSGTRLTVV.

In this sample, this clonotype turned up a few times. The chain links TRBV19 to TRBJ2-5; D is uncertain. CDR3 length: 16 residues. V was trimmed by 5 bases and J by 4 bases, leaving 20 bases between them. CDR1 LNHDA and CDR2 SQIVND come from the germline V gene (reference sequence). CDR3 residues: CASSLSNGVLGETQYF. The DNA of the CDR3 is TGTGCCAGTAGTCTCTCGAACGGTGTCCTTGGAGAGACCCAGTACTTC.

The CDR3: CSARTGTEAFF. CDR3 in DNA: TGCAGCGCTAGGACAGGCACTGAAGCTTTCTTT. The chain couples TRBV29-1 to TRBJ1-1; 7 nucleotides align to TRBD1. Germline loops: CDR1 SQVTM, CDR2 ANQGSEA. CDR3 length equals 11 residues. Germline trimming cut 7 bases from V and 4 bases from J; bases unmatched to any gene: 3.

The chain has TRBV10-3 and TRBJ1-6; TRBD1 aligns across 9 bases. Germline V gene sequence: CDR1 ENHRY, CDR2 SYGVKD. The CDR3 runs 17 residues. Trimming removed 1 base from V and 7 bases from J; junction bases left unmatched: 8. The CDR3 DNA follows: TGTGCCATCAGTGAGTATCAGCCGGGACAGGGCAATTCACCCCTCCACTTT. It yields the protein CAISEYQPGQGNSPLHF.

The CDR3 DNA reads as TGTGCCAGCAGTTATTCCAGGCGCTCTGGGGCCAACGTCCTGACTTTC. Encoded protein: CASSYSRRSGANVLTF. The chain uses TRBV6-5 and TRBJ2-6; no clear D. The CDR3 extends over 16 amino acids. CDR1 is MNHEY, CDR2 SVGAGI, per germline. Trimming pared 3 bases from V and 0 bases from J, leaving 9 bases between.